The 5 T cell receptor beta chains presented below share a single source sample, sequenced in a study of OX40 agonist ivuxolimab in advanced cancers. The receptor library was made with the immunoSEQ multiplex PCR assay. The table was pulled from immuneACCESS by TCRdb, which kept in-frame rearrangements only. Such tables lose some clones; where checked, under half of the loss comes from unresolved V genes, and the rest has no known cause. In this sample the table shows about 50,000 clones, nearly 90% of which occur a single time. The ten biggest clones cover about 0.64% of the sample. Material: CD4+ or CD8+ T cells sorted from blood, obtained in a trial of the OX40 agonist ivuxolimab. Receptor source: an adult with an advanced solid tumor such as melanoma, head and neck, liver or kidney cancer.

The gene calls are TRBV29-1 and TRBJ2-3; 7 positions agree with TRBD1. With V trimmed by 4 bases and J by 2 bases, 9 bases remained unmatched. The CDR3 extends over 15 amino acids. Germline V gene lookup returns CDR1 SQVTM and CDR2 ANQGSEA. CDR3: CSVALTGSITDTQYF. As DNA, the CDR3 is TGCAGCGTTGCCCTGACAGGGTCGATCACAGATACGCAGTATTTT.

V and J are TRBV29-1 and TRBJ2-5, with D perhaps given as TRBD1 or TRBD2 (6 bases each). The V end was cut by 6 bases, the J end by 4 bases, with 9 bases between. Germline V gives CDR1 SQVTM, CDR2 ANQGSEA. CDR3 length: 11 residues. The CDR3 region has the DNA TGCAGCGTAGGGGGGCCAGAGACCCAGTACTTC. It yields the protein CSVGGPETQYF.

The genes are TRBV7-9 and TRBJ2-5, with D possibly matching TRBD1 (8 bases). The CDR3 totals 15 residues. With 5 bases removed from V and 5 bases from J, the gap between germline ends came to 18 bases. Germline assignment: CDR1 SEHNR and CDR2 FQNEAQ (reference sequence). CDR3 nucleotides: TGTGCCAGCAGCCCCCCCTACAGGGGGGGGGAGACCCAGTACTTC. This sequence encodes CASSPPYRGGETQYF.

The rearrangement uses TRBV7-2 and TRBJ2-3; TRBD2 matches at 8 bases. CDR1 and CDR2 (germline): SGHTA, FQGNSA. V lost 1 base and J lost 2; bases outside the gene matches: 5. CDR3 length equals 16 residues. DNA of the CDR3: TGTGCCAGCAGCTTAGTCCCTAGCGGGTTCACAGATACGCAGTATTTT. It codes for CASSLVPSGFTDTQYF.

This sequence joins TRBV7-2 and TRBJ1-2, with TRBD1 matching over 12 bases. CDR3 size: 14 residues. Looked up from germline, CDR1 is SGHTA and CDR2 is FQGNSA. Trimming cost V 5 bases and J 8 bases; bases outside gene matches: 6. CDR3 bases: TGTGCCAGCAGCGGACGGGACAGGGGGCGGGGCTACACCTTC. Translating it yields CASSGRDRGRGYTF. Full variable domain (remainder filled in from reference TRBV7-2 and TRBJ1-2): GAGVSQSPSNKVTEKGKDVELRCDPISGHTALYWYRQSLGQGLEFLIYFQGNSAPDKSGLPSDRFSAERTGGSVSTLTIQRTQQEDSAVYLCASSGRDRGRGYTFGSGTRLTVV.